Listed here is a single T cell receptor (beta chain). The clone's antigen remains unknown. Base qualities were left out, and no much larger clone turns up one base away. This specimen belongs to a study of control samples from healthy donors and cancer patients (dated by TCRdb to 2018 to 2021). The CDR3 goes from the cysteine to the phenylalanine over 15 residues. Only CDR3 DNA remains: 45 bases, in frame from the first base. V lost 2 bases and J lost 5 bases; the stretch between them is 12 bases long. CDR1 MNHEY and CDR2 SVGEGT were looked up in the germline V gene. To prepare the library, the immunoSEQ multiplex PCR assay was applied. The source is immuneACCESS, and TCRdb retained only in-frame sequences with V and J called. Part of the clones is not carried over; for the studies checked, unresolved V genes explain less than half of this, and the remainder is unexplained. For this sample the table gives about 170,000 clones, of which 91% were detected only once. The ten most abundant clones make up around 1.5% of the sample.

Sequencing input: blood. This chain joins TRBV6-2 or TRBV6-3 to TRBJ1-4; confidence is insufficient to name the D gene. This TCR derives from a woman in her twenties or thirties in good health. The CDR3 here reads CASSYERHENEKLFF. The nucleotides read TGTGCCAGCAGTTACGAAAGACACGAAAATGAAAAACTGTTTTTT.